The 18 T cell receptor beta chains in this list originate from one sample, sequenced in a study of PD-L1 blockade in urothelial cancer (dated by TCRdb to 2016 to 2017). Receptors were amplified or captured by the immunoSEQ multiplex PCR assay. Imported from immuneACCESS, the table was reduced by TCRdb to in-frame sequences with V and J called. These copies leave out some clones; in studies compared against another copy, an unresolved V gene accounts for under half, and the cause of the remainder is not known. The sample table records about 74,000 clones; around four fifths of these occur just once. Approximately 5% of the sample is taken by the ten largest. The sequenced sample was PBMCs, obtained around atezolizumab (anti-PD-L1) treatment. All receptors derive from a man between 65 and 85 years old with urothelial cancer.

The chain is built from TRBV5-4 and TRBJ2-2, with a weak D call TRBD2 (5 bases). Trimming removed 4 bases from V and 6 bases from J, with 19 bases in between. The length of the CDR3 is 16 residues. Per germline, CDR1 SGHNT and CDR2 YYREEE (reference sequence). The CDR3 sequence: CASSPRPTRAPGELFF. CDR3 in DNA: TGTGCCAGCAGCCCGAGACCCACTAGGGCGCCCGGGGAGCTGTTTTTT.

The CDR3 region has the DNA TGTGCCATCAGTGAAATGACTGATAGCTCCTACAATGAGCAGTTCTTC. Translating it yields CAISEMTDSSYNEQFF. The gene calls are TRBV10-3 and TRBJ2-1; D is ambiguous. V was cut by 3 bases and J by 0 bases, with 12 bases left in between. This CDR3 has 16 amino acids. Per the germline V gene, CDR1 is ENHRY and CDR2 is SYGVKD.

The chain joins TRBV11-2 to TRBJ2-3, with 12 bases matching TRBD2. CDR1 is SGHAT, CDR2 FQNNGV, per germline. There are 16 residues in the CDR3. V dropped 6 bases and J dropped 6; count of bases not matched to a gene: 10. Here the CDR3 reads CASRSLAGGPGDTQYF. CDR3 DNA sequence: TGTGCCAGCAGATCTCTAGCGGGAGGGCCAGGCGATACGCAGTATTTT.

This clone occurred a few times. This chain links TRBV6-1 with TRBJ2-7; the match to TRBD2 covers 10 bases. The CDR3 spans 14 residues. V was pared by 3 bases and J by 4 bases, with 3 bases of the junction left unmatched. CDR1 and CDR2 (germline): MNHNS, SASEGT. Written as DNA, the CDR3 is TGTGCCAGCAGTGACCTAGCGGGAGCGTACGAGCAGTACTTC. Its translation: CASSDLAGAYEQYF.

The chain recombines TRBV2 with TRBJ2-2; TRBD1 matches at 7 bases. Germline trimming cut 5 bases from V and 4 bases from J; bases unmatched to any gene: 7. Germline V gives CDR1 SNHLY, CDR2 FYNNEI. The CDR3 runs 15 residues. CDR3 residues: CASSYTPGGTGELFF. CDR3 DNA sequence: TGTGCCAGCAGTTACACGCCAGGGGGCACCGGGGAGCTGTTTTTT.

The V call is TRBV6-5, the J call TRBJ1-5; 7 bases are a match to TRBD1. This CDR3 is built from 14 residues. With 5 bases clipped from V and 2 bases from J, the junction kept 3 bases outside the gene matches. Germline-derived CDR1 and CDR2 are MNHEY and SVGAGI. CDR3 in amino acids: CASSLGTGNQPQHF. CDR3 DNA sequence: TGTGCCAGCAGTCTCGGGACAGGCAATCAGCCCCAGCATTTT.

The chain employs TRBV5-1 and TRBJ2-2; D gene unclear. Germline lookup yields CDR1 SGHRS and CDR2 YFSETQ. The V end lost 2 bases, the J end lost 0 bases, and 8 bases lay between the germline ends. The CDR3 totals 15 residues. The CDR3 protein is CASSLGLANTGELFF. CDR3 in DNA: TGCGCCAGCAGCTTAGGCCTAGCGAACACCGGGGAGCTGTTTTTT.

This chain links TRBV29-1 with TRBJ2-5, with TRBD2 identical over 8 bases. CDR1 is SQVTM and CDR2 is ANQGSEA in the germline V gene. Trimming cost V 3 bases and J 4 bases; bases outside gene matches: 1. There are 12 residues in the CDR3. The CDR3 DNA is TGCAGCGTTGATCTAGCGGGAGAGACCCAGTACTTC. It yields the protein CSVDLAGETQYF.

This rearrangement joins TRBV29-1 to TRBJ2-3; a possible D gene is TRBD2 (5 bases). Germline CDR1 SQVTM, CDR2 ANQGSEA. There are 12 residues in the CDR3. The CDR3 coding sequence is TGCAGTCTAACTGACGGGGCAGATACGCAGTATTTT. This encodes CSLTDGADTQYF.

The chain is built from TRBV6-1 and TRBJ2-7, with D possibly being TRBD2 (6 bases). Trimming left V 4 bases short and J 2 bases short, with 18 bases between. Germline CDR1 MNHNS, CDR2 SASEGT. There are 16 residues in the CDR3. Here the CDR3 DNA reads TGTGCCAGCAGTGGGGTGTGGGACTGGGGCCCCTACGAGCAGTACTTC. Translating gives CASSGVWDWGPYEQYF.

The chain employs TRBV5-4 and TRBJ2-1, with 12 bases that match TRBD2. The CDR3 runs to 16 residues. The germline V gene encodes CDR1 SGHNT and CDR2 YYREEE (reference sequence). The ends lost 4 bases at V and 4 bases at J; junction bases unmatched: 6. As DNA, the CDR3 is TGTGCCAGCAGCACAGGGACTAGCGGGCCTTACAATGAGCAGTTCTTC. The encoded protein is CASSTGTSGPYNEQFF.

This chain joins TRBV6-5 and TRBJ1-6; 7 bases agree with TRBD1. The CDR3 contains 15 residues. V shed 6 bases and J 7 bases; nucleotides not matched to a gene: 9. Germline V gives CDR1 MNHEY, CDR2 SVGAGI. The CDR3 protein is CASSPGQRVNSPLHF. The CDR3 nucleotides are TGTGCCAGCAGCCCGGGACAGAGAGTCAATTCACCCCTCCACTTT.

CDR3 in DNA: TGTGCCACCAGGTCACAGGGGGCAAACACCGGGGAGCTGTTTTTT. Amino acids: CATRSQGANTGELFF. The chain couples TRBV10-3 to TRBJ2-2; 9 positions agree with TRBD1. From germline, CDR1 is ENHRY and CDR2 SYGVKD. CDR3 size: 15 residues. After removal of 10 bases from V and 2 bases from J, the junction contained 8 bases not matched to a gene.

The genes are TRBV9 and TRBJ2-7; 11 bases align to TRBD1. The germline V gene encodes CDR1 SGDLS and CDR2 YYNGEE. V lost 3 bases to trimming and J lost 7 bases; unmatched junction nucleotides: 6. This CDR3 has 14 amino acids. Written as DNA, the CDR3 is TGTGCCAGCAGCGAAGGACAGGGGGCGCTGGAGCAGTACTTC. Residues: CASSEGQGALEQYF.

The V gene is TRBV7-9, the J gene TRBJ2-1, with 9 bases fitting TRBD2. Germline V gives CDR1 SEHNR, CDR2 FQNEAQ (reference sequence). V was pared by 0 bases and J by 7 bases, with 4 bases of the junction left unmatched. This CDR3 is built from 15 residues. The CDR3 protein is CASSLAQAGGNEQFF. CDR3 DNA sequence: TGTGCCAGCAGCTTAGCGCAAGCGGGAGGTAATGAGCAGTTCTTC.

The V call is TRBV19, the J call TRBJ2-3; no reliable D call. The germline V and J ends were trimmed by 4 bases and 6 bases, with 11 bases remaining between them. This CDR3 has 13 residues. From germline, CDR1 is LNHDA and CDR2 SQIVND (reference sequence). The CDR3 is CASSTQAFDTQYF. The CDR3 DNA sequence: TGTGCCAGTAGTACCCAGGCCTTTGATACGCAGTATTTT.

V usage is TRBV19 and J usage is TRBJ1-5; the D is unclear. Trimming removed 3 bases at V and 1 base at J, with 13 bases between. The CDR3 consists of 16 residues. Germline CDR1 reads LNHDA; CDR2 reads SQIVND (reference sequence). As DNA, the CDR3 is TGTGCCAGTAGTATTATACACATCTCGAGCAATCAGCCCCAGCATTTT. This codes for CASSIIHISSNQPQHF.

This clone was detected once. J is TRBJ2-3 and V is TRBV7-7; 10 positions match TRBD1. This CDR3 is 17 amino acids long. Trimming cost V 1 base and J 4 bases; bases outside gene matches: 8. CDR1 and CDR2 from the germline V gene are SSHAT and FNYEAQ (reference sequence). CDR3 nucleotides: TGTGCCAGCAGCTTAGGCGGGACAGGGGCTAGAGCAGATACGCAGTATTTT. It yields the protein CASSLGGTGARADTQYF.